The 28 T cell receptor beta chains below were found in one sample sequenced in a study of tumor and adjacent non-tumor tissue in lung cancer. No cell sorting was done before RNA was extracted from the tissue. Distant lung tissue was collected more than 3 cm away from the tumor edge. The library came from three nested PCR rounds adapted from ARM-PCR protocols. TCRdb re-called the multiplex PCR reads through MiXCR, storing one row per CDR3 protein. The sample includes tens of thousands of distinct CDR3 sequences, about 55% of them seen just once. The sample comprised distant non-tumor lung tissue. Receptors were obtained from a man in his 70s with non-small cell lung cancer.

The table lists this clonotype with a count of one. Germline is not matched at one junction end, which may reflect a read error. CDR3 bases: TGTGACAGCAGTTACTCGATGGAACAGCCATACGAGCAGTACTTC. Translated, it gives CDSSYSMEQPYEQYF. The chain carries TRBV6-2 or TRBV6-3 and TRBJ2-7; no firm D call. This CDR3 has 15 amino acids. Germline V gives CDR1 MNHEY, CDR2 SVGEGT.

In regard to this clonotype: Since a much larger clone is just one base distant, this may be a read error. V is TRBV5-6 and J is TRBJ2-1; D call uncertain. The CDR3 runs to 12 residues. Germline lookup yields CDR1 SGHDT and CDR2 YYEEEE. The DNA of the CDR3 is TGTGCCTGCAGCACTATCGCCCGCGCTCAGTTCTTC. Encoded protein: CACSTIARAQFF.

The chain combines TRBV30 with TRBJ1-1; D is unclear. CDR3 length: 13 residues. V was trimmed by 3 bases and J by 3 bases, leaving 11 bases between them. CDR1 and CDR2 from the germline V gene are GTSNPN and SVGIG (reference sequence). The CDR3 DNA is TGTGCCTGGAGGTTTGGACGGGACACTGAAGCTTTCTTT. This encodes CAWRFGRDTEAFF.

This chain connects TRBV12-3 or TRBV12-4 to TRBJ2-5; TRBD2 is a possible D gene (6 bases). The CDR3 covers 13 residues. V lost 8 bases, J lost 6 bases, and 16 bases lay in between. The CDR3 reads CASVVRGGKTQYF. Here the CDR3 DNA reads TGTGCCAGCGTCGTACGAGGCGGGAAGACCCAGTACTTC.

This clonotype was seen ten or more times. Given a much more abundant clone one base away, this may be a read error. The rearrangement uses TRBV11-2 and TRBJ1-1; no reliable D call. Germline V CDR1 and CDR2: SGHAT, FQNNGV. The CDR3 has 14 amino acids. Trimming left V 1 base short and J 4 bases short, with 10 bases between. CDR3 DNA: TGTGCCAGCAGCTTAGTAACCTGGAGCACTGAAGCTTTCTTT. This codes for CASSLVTWSTEAFF.

This CDR3 is CASSPVRGGTDTQYF. The CDR3 DNA is TGTGCCAGCAGTCCGGTCAGGGGCGGCACAGATACGCAGTATTTT. V gene TRBV6-4 combines with J gene TRBJ2-3; tentatively, D is TRBD1 (6 bases). The germline V and J ends were trimmed by 5 bases and 1 base, with 13 bases remaining between them. Germline CDR1 MRHNA, CDR2 SNTAGT. CDR3 length: 15 residues.

Note on this clonotype: Just one base apart from a much larger clone, this may be a read error. J is TRBJ2-3 and V is TRBV29-1; 7 bases agree with TRBD2. V lost 6 bases, J lost 3 bases, and 15 bases stayed unmatched. The CDR3 covers 16 residues. CDR1 is SQVTM and CDR2 is ANQGSEA in the germline V gene. The CDR3 DNA follows: TGCAGCGTCCAGGGATTAGAGCGGGATAGGACAGATACGCAGTATTTT. This sequence encodes CSVQGLERDRTDTQYF.

Many counts were recorded for this clonotype. This chain uses TRBV29-1 with TRBJ1-3, with D unclear. Per germline, CDR1 SQVTM and CDR2 ANQGSEA. V was clipped by 4 bases and J by 0 bases, with 7 bases between them. The CDR3 covers 13 residues. The CDR3 here is CSVGGNSGNTIYF. The CDR3 DNA reads TGCAGCGTTGGAGGGAACTCTGGAAACACCATATATTTT. Full variable domain (outside the CDR3, taken from reference TRBV29-1 and TRBJ1-3): SAVISQKPSRDICQRGTSLTIQCQVDSQVTMMFWYRQQPGQSLTLIATANQGSEATYESGFVIDKFPISRPNLTFSTLTVSNMSPEDSSIYLCSVGGNSGNTIYFGEGSWLTVV.

Notes on this clonotype: A read error may be the cause here, since a much bigger clone is one base away. J is TRBJ2-3 and V is TRBV11-2, with 8 bases fitting TRBD1. The germline V gene encodes CDR1 SGHAT and CDR2 FQNNGV. The junction had 10 bases not matched to a gene; V was cut back by 4 bases and J by 7 bases. The CDR3 totals 15 residues. The CDR3 region has the DNA TGTGCCAGCAGCTCCTGGACAGGGAGCGCAAATACGCAGTATTTT. This sequence encodes CASSSWTGSANTQYF.

Ten or more counts support this clonotype. The chain employs TRBV14 and TRBJ2-1, with no clear D. This CDR3 is built from 12 residues. V shed 5 bases and J shed 9 bases, with 11 bases lying between them. Germline V gene lookup returns CDR1 SGHDN and CDR2 FVKESK. The DNA of the CDR3 is TGTGCCAGCAGCGATGACTGGGCTGAGCAGTTCTTC. It translates to CASSDDWAEQFF.

Worth noting for this clonotype: Germline and junction disagree at one end, which may indicate a read error. The chain combines TRBV12-3 or TRBV12-4 with TRBJ1-2; 9 positions match TRBD1. The CDR3 covers 12 residues. This CDR3 reads CASSWTGDGYIF. As DNA, the CDR3 is TGTGCCAGCAGTTGGACAGGGGATGGCTATATCTTC.

As concerns this clonotype: Without the conserved terminal phenylalanine or tryptophan, this CDR3 likely stems from a read error. This rearrangement joins TRBV6-2 or TRBV6-3 to TRBJ1-5, with TRBD1 matching over 10 bases. The CDR3 runs 14 residues. V lost 8 bases and J lost 2; bases outside the gene matches: 3. Germline CDR1 MNHEY, CDR2 SVGEGT. CDR3 bases: TGTGCCAGCGGGGGGACAGGGGGCAATCAGCCCCAGCATATT. Translated, it gives CASGGTGGNQPQHI.

This clonotype was detected only once. The genes are TRBV21-1 and TRBJ2-7; no check of the table's D call, TRBD1, against the DNA was made. TRBV21-1 is a pseudogene. The length of the CDR3 is 17 residues. The CDR3 region has the DNA TGTGCCAGCAGCAAAGCACTTGGGTGGACACTAACCTACGAGCAGTACTTC. Translating it yields CASSKALGWTLTYEQYF.

This clonotype has a handful of counts. The CDR3 sequence: CASSAENTGELFF. The CDR3 DNA is TGCGCCAGCAGCGCAGAGAACACCGGGGAGCTGTTTTTT. The chain employs TRBV5-1 and TRBJ2-2, with D unresolved. CDR1 is SGHRS, CDR2 YFSETQ, per germline. The CDR3 is 13 residues long. Trimming shortened V by 4 bases and J by 1 base, and 5 bases separated the two germline ends.

The V and J genes are TRBV21-1 and TRBJ1-6. TRBV21-1 is labeled a pseudogene. The CDR3 sequence is 15 residues long. CDR3 sequence: CASSKAGSSNSPLHF. CDR3 sequence (DNA): TGTGCCAGCAGCAAGGCGGGGTCAAGTAATTCACCCCTCCACTTT.

The chain is built from TRBV12-3 or TRBV12-4 and TRBJ1-6; D might be TRBD1 (5 bases). This CDR3 has 14 amino acids. Trimming cost V 3 bases and J 8 bases, with 11 bases left between them. In DNA form, the CDR3 reads TGTGCCAGCAGTTTTAGCAGGGTTCATTCACCCCTCCACTTT. The encoded protein is CASSFSRVHSPLHF.

In this sample, this clonotype turned up once. The junction differs from germline at one of its ends, possibly a read error. The DNA of the CDR3 is TGCGTCAGCAGCGGGGACACTGCGAACACCGGGGAGCTGTTTTTT. Amino acids: CVSSGDTANTGELFF. The chain couples TRBV5-1 to TRBJ2-2, with D perhaps TRBD2 (7 bases). This CDR3 contains 15 residues. Germline CDR1 is SGHRS and CDR2 is YFSETQ.

The chain is built from TRBV6-5 and TRBJ2-7, with 8 bases matching TRBD1. V gave up 7 bases and J gave up 6 bases; unmatched junction bases: 8. CDR1 is MNHEY, CDR2 SVGAGI, per germline. This CDR3 has 13 residues. Written as DNA, the CDR3 is TGTGCCAGCATCTACTCAACAGGGGGCGAGCAGTACTTC. The encoded protein is CASIYSTGGEQYF.

This clonotype was recorded many times. The CDR3 sequence: CSATSGRLGYEQYF. CDR3 bases: TGCAGTGCTACCTCTGGACGTCTTGGCTACGAGCAGTACTTC. This chain connects TRBV20-1 to TRBJ2-7, with D unresolved. The CDR3 sequence is 14 residues long. With 4 bases removed from V and 3 bases from J, the gap between germline ends came to 16 bases. Germline V gene lookup returns CDR1 DFQATT and CDR2 SNEGSKA (reference sequence).

J is TRBJ2-2 and V is TRBV6-5; the D gene is possibly TRBD2 (6 bases). The CDR3 is 12 residues long. Trimming removed 10 bases from V and 7 bases from J, with 13 bases in between. CDR1 is MNHEY, CDR2 SVGAGI, per germline. The CDR3 sequence: CANVGGLGELFF. The CDR3 bases are TGTGCCAATGTGGGGGGTCTCGGGGAGCTGTTTTTT.

The chain is built from TRBV20-1 and TRBJ2-7; 7 bases line up with TRBD1. CDR1 is DFQATT, CDR2 SNEGSKA, per germline (reference sequence). The CDR3 covers 13 residues. V lost 3 bases, J lost 4 bases, and 6 bases stayed unmatched. The CDR3 DNA sequence: TGCAGTGCTAGGGGGACAGTGTGGTACGAGCAGTACTTC. Protein: CSARGTVWYEQYF.

This clonotype was seen just once. A read error may produce the germline difference seen at one junction end. The chain couples TRBV11-2 to TRBJ2-2; D possibly uses TRBD1 or TRBD2 (5 bases each). CDR1 and CDR2 from the germline V gene are SGHAT and FQNNGV. The CDR3 has 13 residues. The CDR3 region is CASGTINTGELFF. The CDR3, as DNA: TGTGCCAGCGGGACCATTAACACAGGGGAGCTGTTTTTT.

For this clonotype: One junction end disagrees with the germline gene, perhaps due to a read error. V is TRBV11-2 and J is TRBJ1-4, with D hard to call. The germline V gene has CDR1 SGHAT and CDR2 FQNNGV. This CDR3 contains 14 residues. The CDR3 nucleotides read TGTGCCAGCAGCCCAGGAGACGGTAATGAAAAACTGTTTTTC. Encoded protein: CASSPGDGNEKLFF.

For this clonotype: This clone may be a read error of a much larger clone one base away. The chain couples TRBV14 to TRBJ1-2; 9 bases are shared with TRBD1. CDR1 and CDR2 (germline): SGHDN, FVKESK. The CDR3 has 13 amino acids. J gave up 9 bases and V 5 bases, and 7 bases lay outside the gene matches. This CDR3 reads CASSDGTGNCYTF. CDR3 DNA: TGTGCCAGCAGCGACGGGACAGGGAATTGCTACACCTTC.

As for this clonotype: This may arise from a read error, as a much more abundant clone is one base away. The gene calls are TRBV5-6 and TRBJ2-2, with no clear D. Germline V lookup: CDR1 SGHDT, CDR2 YYEEEE. CDR3 size: 13 residues. CDR3 in DNA: TGTGCCAGCAGCTCGCTGAACACCCGGGAGCTGTTTTTT. Translation gives CASSSLNTRELFF.

This clonotype was recorded only once. This may stem from a read error, because a much larger clone lies one nucleotide away. The chain links TRBV23-1 to TRBJ2-7; 7 bases match TRBD2. Being an ORF, TRBV23-1 has a function that is uncertain. The CDR3 is 17 amino acids. CDR3 sequence: CVSSQSAGQVISYEQYF. In DNA, the CDR3 is TGCGTCAGCAGTCAATCAGCGGGGCAGGTTATCTCCTACGAGCAGTACTTC.

On this clonotype: A junction boundary mismatches the germline segment, possibly from a read error. The J gene is TRBJ1-1, the V gene TRBV11-1, with D perhaps TRBD1 (6 bases). CDR1 SGHAT and CDR2 FQDESV come from the germline V gene (reference sequence). The length of the CDR3 is 16 residues. This CDR3 is CASSLADMLGGTEAFF. CDR3 in DNA: TGTGCCAGCAGCTTAGCGGACATGCTGGGGGGCACTGAGGCTTTCTTT.

In this sample, this clonotype turned up a few times. One end of the junction fails to match germline, which may point to a read error. The chain couples TRBV29-1 to TRBJ2-3; no definite D call. The CDR3 loop spans 12 amino acids. The germline V gene has CDR1 SQVTM and CDR2 ANQGSEA. Here the CDR3 DNA reads TGCAACGTTGAAGTAGGCACAGATACGCAGTATTTT. It specifies CNVEVGTDTQYF.